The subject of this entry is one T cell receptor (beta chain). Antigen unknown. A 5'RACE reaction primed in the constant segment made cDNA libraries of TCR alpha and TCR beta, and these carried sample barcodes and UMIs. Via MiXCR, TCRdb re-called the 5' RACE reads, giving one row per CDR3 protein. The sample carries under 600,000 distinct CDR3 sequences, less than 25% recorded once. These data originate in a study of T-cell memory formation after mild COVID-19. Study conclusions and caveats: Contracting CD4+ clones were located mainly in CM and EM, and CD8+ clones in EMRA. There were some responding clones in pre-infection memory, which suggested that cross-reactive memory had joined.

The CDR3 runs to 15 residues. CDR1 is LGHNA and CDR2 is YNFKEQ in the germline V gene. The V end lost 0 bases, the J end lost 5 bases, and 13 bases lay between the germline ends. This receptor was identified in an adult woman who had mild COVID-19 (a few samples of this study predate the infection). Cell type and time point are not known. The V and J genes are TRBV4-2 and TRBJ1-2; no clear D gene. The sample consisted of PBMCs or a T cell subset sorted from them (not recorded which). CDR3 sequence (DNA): TGTGCCAGCAGCCAAGATCCCTCCGTTGGGTATGGCTACACCTTC. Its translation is CASSQDPSVGYGYTF.